Shown below are 26 T cell receptor beta chains from a single sample sequenced in a study of CD8 T cells in Susac syndrome. Random hexamers primed reverse transcription of about 0.45 to 1 ug RNA. From the immunoSEQ multiplex PCR reads, TCRdb called clonotypes with MiXCR, one entry per CDR3 protein. The sample holds roughly 120,000 distinct CDR3 sequences, approximately 94% seen once. The specimen was CD4+ T cells from PBMCs. The receptors were sampled from a human donor with multiple sclerosis.

The chain links TRBV5-4 to TRBJ2-2; a possible D gene is TRBD1 (5 bases). The CDR3 runs to 13 residues. Trimming removed 6 bases from V and 1 base from J, with 7 bases in between. Germline CDR1 reads SGHNT; CDR2 reads YYREEE (reference sequence). CDR3 in DNA: TGTGCCAGCACTGGACAGAACACCGGGGAGCTGTTTTTT. The encoded protein is CASTGQNTGELFF.

The chain is built from TRBV6-2 or TRBV6-3 and TRBJ1-1; D is unresolved. Germline V gene data show CDR1 as MNHEY and CDR2 as SVGEGT. The ends were cut back, 4 bases at V and 4 bases at J, with 7 bases in the middle. This CDR3 is built from 12 residues. The CDR3 DNA reads TGTGCCAGCAGTTGGGTCGGCACTGAAGCTTTCTTT. Its protein product is CASSWVGTEAFF.

The chain is built from TRBV5-1 and TRBJ1-2, with D maybe TRBD1 (5 bases). There are 18 residues in the CDR3. CDR1 is SGHRS, CDR2 YFSETQ, per germline. V shed 3 bases and J shed 0 bases, with 21 bases lying between them. CDR3 protein: CASSSRGTTDGANYGYTF. CDR3 in DNA: TGCGCCAGCAGCTCCAGAGGGACTACGGACGGGGCTAACTATGGCTACACCTTC.

This sequence joins TRBV5-4 and TRBJ1-2; D possibly corresponds to TRBD1 (6 bases). Germline CDR1 and CDR2: SGHNT and YYREEE (reference sequence). CDR3 length equals 12 residues. Deletions cut 1 base from V and 7 bases from J, with 8 bases between. DNA for the CDR3: TGTGCCAGCAGCTTGACAGGGATTGGCTACACCTTC. Amino acids: CASSLTGIGYTF.

Worth noting for this clonotype: An end of the junction differs from the germline gene, which may be a read error. CDR3 nucleotides: TGTGCCAGCAGGTACTCCTCTGGAAACACCATATATTTT. Its protein product is CASRYSSGNTIYF. The gene calls are TRBV6-6 and TRBJ1-3; D unclear. In germline, CDR1 is MNHNY, CDR2 SVGAGI (reference sequence). The CDR3 has 13 amino acids.

V gene TRBV19 combines with J gene TRBJ1-2; TRBD1 aligns across 7 bases. The length of the CDR3 is 12 residues. CDR1 is LNHDA and CDR2 is SQIVND in the germline V gene (reference sequence). V gave up 8 bases and J gave up 8 bases; unmatched junction bases: 8. Here the CDR3 reads CASQGTAGGYTF. The CDR3 DNA is TGTGCCAGTCAAGGGACAGCAGGCGGCTACACCTTC. The full variable domain, rest sourced from reference TRBV19 and TRBJ1-2, is DGGITQSPKYLFRKEGQNVTLSCEQNLNHDAMYWYRQDPGQGLRLIYYSQIVNDFQKGDIAEGYSVSREKKESFPLTVTSAQKNPTAFYLCASQGTAGGYTFGSGTRLTVV.

This clonotype was found once. The genes are TRBV18 and TRBJ1-2, with D perhaps matching TRBD1 (6 bases). Looked up from germline, CDR1 is KGHSH and CDR2 is LQKENI. The CDR3 totals 15 residues. V shed 3 bases and J shed 5 bases, with 16 bases lying between them. The CDR3 DNA is TGTGCCAGCTCACCCCCAGTGCGGAGGGGGTATGGCTACACCTTC. As protein: CASSPPVRRGYGYTF. The full variable domain, in which reference TRBV18 and TRBJ1-2 provide the parts outside the CDR3, is NAGVMQNPRHLVRRRGQEARLRCSPMKGHSHVYWYRQLPEEGLKFMVYLQKENIIDESGMPKERFSAEFPKEGPSILRIQQVVRGDSAAYFCASSPPVRRGYGYTFGSGTRLTVV.

The J gene is TRBJ2-3, the V gene TRBV20-1, with TRBD2 matching over 8 bases. The V gene's germline CDR1 is DFQATT and CDR2 SNEGSKA (reference sequence). The J segment lost 6 bases and the V segment lost 5 bases, leaving 7 bases of the junction unmatched. The CDR3 length is 13 residues. The CDR3: CSAPSGGLDTQYF. CDR3 DNA sequence: TGCAGTGCTCCCAGCGGGGGCCTGGATACGCAGTATTTT.

CDR3 loop: CASSLARYGYTF. The CDR3 bases are TGTGCCAGCAGTTTAGCTCGCTATGGCTACACCTTC. V and J are TRBV12-3 or TRBV12-4 and TRBJ1-2; D not resolved. V was clipped by 0 bases and J by 4 bases, with 3 bases between them. This CDR3 is built from 12 residues.

The V and J genes are TRBV9 and TRBJ2-5, with 7 bases aligning to TRBD2. Germline CDR1 SGDLS, CDR2 YYNGEE. Trimming removed 4 bases from V and 0 bases from J; junction bases left unmatched: 3. CDR3 length equals 14 residues. The CDR3 bases are TGTGCCAGCAGCCCTGCGGGGGACCAAGAGACCCAGTACTTC. This translates into CASSPAGDQETQYF.

The rearrangement uses TRBV11-3 and TRBJ2-3; D remains unclear. The CDR3 spans 13 residues. CDR1 SGHNT and CDR2 YENEEA come from the germline V gene. The V and J ends lost 2 bases and 4 bases respectively, with 7 bases between them. The CDR3 region is CASSLYAADTQYF. The CDR3 DNA sequence: TGTGCCAGCAGCTTATATGCTGCAGATACGCAGTATTTT.

The V gene is TRBV7-6, the J gene TRBJ2-2, with D unclear. The CDR3 covers 16 residues. V was shortened by 1 base and J by 1 base, with 10 bases between the two germline ends. The V gene's germline CDR1 is SGHVS and CDR2 FNYEAQ. The CDR3 sequence is CASSLEVSGNTGELFF. CDR3 nucleotides: TGTGCCAGCAGCTTAGAAGTGTCAGGGAACACCGGGGAGCTGTTTTTT.

The V gene is TRBV30, the J gene TRBJ2-1; 14 nucleotides agree with TRBD2. Trimming took 7 bases from V and 7 from J; bases not matched to a gene: 18. Per germline, CDR1 GTSNPN and CDR2 SVGIG (reference sequence). This CDR3 comprises 18 residues. The CDR3 coding sequence is TGTGCCTTCCTTGCACAAGCGACTAGCGGGAGGGCCAGAAATGAGCAGTTCTTC. This translates into CAFLAQATSGRARNEQFF. The full variable domain, its missing parts supplied by reference TRBV30 and TRBJ2-1, is SQTIHQWPATLVQPVGSPLSLECTVEGTSNPNLYWYRQAAGRGLQLLFYSVGIGQISSEVPQNLSASRPQDRQFILSSKKLLLSDSGFYLCAFLAQATSGRARNEQFFGPGTRLTVL.

The chain uses TRBV15 and TRBJ2-1; TRBD2 matches 9 bases. The V and J ends lost 8 bases and 9 bases, in that order; junction bases with no gene match: 11. The CDR3 has 14 residues. Germline CDR1 and CDR2: LNHNV and YYDKDF (reference sequence). The CDR3 coding sequence is TGTGCCACCTCCCTGACTAGCGGCCGTATTGAGCAGTTCTTC. It translates to CATSLTSGRIEQFF.

The CDR3 loop reads CASSFSTGDGYTF. The DNA of the CDR3 is TGTGCCAGCAGTTTCTCTACAGGGGATGGCTACACCTTC. This chain joins TRBV27 and TRBJ1-2; TRBD1 matches at 7 bases. With 3 bases clipped from V and 6 bases from J, the junction kept 4 bases outside the gene matches. This CDR3 spans 13 amino acids. Germline V CDR1 and CDR2: MNHEY, SMNVEV (reference sequence).

The chain couples TRBV20-1 to TRBJ1-1; 9 nucleotides match TRBD1. V shed 4 bases and J 4 bases; nucleotides not matched to a gene: 7. Germline values: CDR1 DFQATT, CDR2 SNEGSKA (reference sequence). The length of the CDR3 is 14 residues. The CDR3 loop is CSATRTGATTEAFF. In DNA, the CDR3 is TGCAGTGCTACGAGGACAGGGGCAACCACTGAAGCTTTCTTT.

The chain links TRBV30 to TRBJ1-2; D not certain. The CDR3 spans 13 residues. Germline-derived CDR1 and CDR2 are GTSNPN and SVGIG (reference sequence). Trimming left V 1 base short and J 4 bases short, with 10 bases between. CDR3 bases: TGTGCCTGGAGTGGAGGCAGGCGCTATGGCTACACCTTC. Amino acids: CAWSGGRRYGYTF.

The chain recombines TRBV20-1 with TRBJ2-7, with a weak D call TRBD2 (5 bases). V was clipped by 2 bases and J by 3 bases, with 17 bases between them. CDR1 and CDR2 from the germline V gene are DFQATT and SNEGSKA (reference sequence). CDR3 length equals 15 residues. The CDR3 bases are TGCAGTGCTAGATCCCCCTTCCAGCGGATCTACGAGCAGTACTTC. The encoded protein is CSARSPFQRIYEQYF.

This chain joins TRBV6-2 or TRBV6-3 and TRBJ1-2; unclear D gene. The ends were cut back, 6 bases at V and 8 bases at J, with 16 bases in the middle. This CDR3 is 13 amino acids long. Germline V gives CDR1 MNHEY, CDR2 SVGEGT. In DNA, the CDR3 is TGTGCCAGCAGCCAAGGCATTTCCCTCGGCTACACCTTC. Encoded protein: CASSQGISLGYTF.

The CDR3: CASILVGGLTEAFF. The CDR3 DNA is TGTGCCAGCATCCTAGTGGGGGGGTTAACTGAAGCTTTCTTT. This chain uses TRBV12-3 or TRBV12-4 with TRBJ1-1, with D tentatively TRBD1 (5 bases). This CDR3 comprises 14 residues. V was clipped by 7 bases and J by 5 bases, with 17 bases between them.

A single count supports this clonotype. The chain uses TRBV9 and TRBJ2-7; TRBD2 matches at 9 bases. The trim removed 0 bases at V and 0 bases at J, leaving 7 bases unmatched. Germline-derived CDR1 and CDR2 are SGDLS and YYNGEE. This CDR3 has 17 residues. CDR3 nucleotide sequence: TGTGCCAGCAGCGTAGAGGGTAGCGGGGGTTCCTCCTACGAGCAGTACTTC. Translation: CASSVEGSGGSSYEQYF.

This chain links TRBV2 with TRBJ1-3, with 7 bases that match TRBD1. This CDR3 has 15 residues. CDR1 is SNHLY, CDR2 FYNNEI, per germline. Trimming removed 6 bases from V and 2 bases from J; junction bases left unmatched: 7. CDR3 protein: CASRTTGVTGNTIYF. The CDR3 DNA reads as TGTGCCAGCAGAACCACAGGGGTGACTGGAAACACCATATATTTT.

The DNA for the CDR3 is TGTGCCAGCAGTTTACAGGGAAGGAACACTGAAGCTTTCTTT. It translates to CASSLQGRNTEAFF. The J gene is TRBJ1-1, the V gene TRBV27; possibly TRBD1 for D (5 bases). CDR3 length equals 14 residues. V was cut by 2 bases and J by 1 base, with 8 bases left in between. Looked up from germline, CDR1 is MNHEY and CDR2 is SMNVEV (reference sequence).

The chain joins TRBV19 to TRBJ1-1, with 8 positions matching TRBD1. Germline CDR1 is LNHDA and CDR2 is SQIVND (reference sequence). The V gene end was trimmed by 3 bases and the J gene end by 8 bases; junction bases not matched to a gene: 5. The CDR3 runs to 13 residues. The CDR3 bases are TGTGCCAGTAGTATGGACAGGGCCTCCGAAGCTTTCTTT. Amino acids: CASSMDRASEAFF.

V and J are TRBV18 and TRBJ1-2, with D tentatively TRBD1 (6 bases). CDR3 size: 14 residues. Trimming removed 5 bases from V and 5 bases from J, with 15 bases in between. Germline CDR1 reads KGHSH; CDR2 reads LQKENI. CDR3 amino acids: CASSDSLGQYGYTF. For the CDR3, the DNA is TGTGCCAGCTCAGATTCCCTCGGACAGTATGGCTACACCTTC.

The J gene is TRBJ2-1, the V gene TRBV24-1; 9 bases map to TRBD1. Germline-derived CDR1 and CDR2 are KGHDR and SFDVKD. Trimming took 4 bases from V and 4 from J; bases not matched to a gene: 4. The CDR3 is made up of 15 amino acids. The CDR3 region has the DNA TGTGCCACCAGTGACCCGGACAGGGGATACAATGAGCAGTTCTTC. Translation: CATSDPDRGYNEQFF.